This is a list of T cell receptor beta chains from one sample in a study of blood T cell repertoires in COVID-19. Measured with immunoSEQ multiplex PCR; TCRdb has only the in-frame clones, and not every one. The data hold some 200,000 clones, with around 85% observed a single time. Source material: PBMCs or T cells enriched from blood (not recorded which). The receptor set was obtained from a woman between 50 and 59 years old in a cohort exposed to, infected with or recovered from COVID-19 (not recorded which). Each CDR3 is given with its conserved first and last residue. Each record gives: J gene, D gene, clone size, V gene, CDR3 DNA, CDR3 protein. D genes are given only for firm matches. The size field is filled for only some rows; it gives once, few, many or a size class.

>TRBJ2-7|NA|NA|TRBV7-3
TGTGCCAGCAGCTTAACGTCAGACAACGAGCAGTACTTC
CASSLTSDNEQYF
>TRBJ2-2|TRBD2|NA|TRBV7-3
TGTGCCAGCAGCCCCAATAGCGGGGCTGGGGAGCTGTTTTTT
CASSPNSGAGELFF
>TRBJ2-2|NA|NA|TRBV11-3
TGTGCCAGCAGCTCACGGAGATCGAACACCGGGGAGCTGTTTTTT
CASSSRRSNTGELFF
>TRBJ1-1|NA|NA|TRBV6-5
TGTGCCAGCAGTTACGACCCAGGGAAAGGGAACACTGAAGCTTTCTTT
CASSYDPGKGNTEAFF
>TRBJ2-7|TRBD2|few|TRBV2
TGTGCCAGCAGTGAAGGCGAGCGGGGCACCTACGAGCAGTACTTC
CASSEGERGTYEQYF
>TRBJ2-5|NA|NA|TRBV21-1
TGTGCCAGCAGCAAGTGGGGGCGTGAGACCCAGTACTTC
CASSKWGRETQYF
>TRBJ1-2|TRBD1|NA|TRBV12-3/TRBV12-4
TGTGCCAGCAGTCGGGACAGCTACTATGGCTACACCTTC
CASSRDSYYGYTF
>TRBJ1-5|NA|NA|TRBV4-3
TGCGCCAGCAGCCAAGATAAGATCCGCGGAGCGCTTCAGCCCCAGCATTTT
CASSQDKIRGALQPQHF
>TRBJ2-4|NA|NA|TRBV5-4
TGTGCCAGCAGCTTAAGCAGGGGACCCAAAAACATTCAGTACTTC
CASSLSRGPKNIQYF
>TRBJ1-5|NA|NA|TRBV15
TGTGCCACCAGCCTCTGGAAACAGGACAATCAGCCCCAGCATTTT
CATSLWKQDNQPQHF
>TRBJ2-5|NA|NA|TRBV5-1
TGCGCCAGCAGCCCTTTCGCGAGTCGGGAGACCCAGTACTTC
CASSPFASRETQYF
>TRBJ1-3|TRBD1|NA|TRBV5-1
TGCGCCAGCACTTTAACCGGGACAGGTGGAAACACCATATATTTT
CASTLTGTGGNTIYF
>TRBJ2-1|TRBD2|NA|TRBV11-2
TGTGCCAGCAGCTTAGACAGCGGGGGGGCCTATGAGCAGTTCTTC
CASSLDSGGAYEQFF
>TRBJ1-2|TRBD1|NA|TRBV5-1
TGCGCCAGCAGCGTGGACTCGACAGGGTTCTATGGCTACACCTTC
CASSVDSTGFYGYTF
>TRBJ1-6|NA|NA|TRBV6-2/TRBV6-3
TGTGCCAGCAGTTACTCCGGGGATAGTTCACCCCTCCACTTT
CASSYSGDSSPLHF
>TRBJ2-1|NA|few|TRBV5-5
TGTGCCAGCAGCAGGAGCGGAAACAATGAGCAGTTCTTC
CASSRSGNNEQFF
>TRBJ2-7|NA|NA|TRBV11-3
TGTGCCAGCAGCTTAGATCGTGGGAGGCAGTACTTC
CASSLDRGRQYF
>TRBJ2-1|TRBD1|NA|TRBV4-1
TGCGCCAGCAGCCAAGTCGTTTTAAGGGGGCCAAGTGAGCAGTTCTTC
CASSQVVLRGPSEQFF
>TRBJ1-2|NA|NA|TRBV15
TGTGCCACCAGCAGGGACCGGAACCGCAGGGGAAACTATGGCTACACCTTC
CATSRDRNRRGNYGYTF
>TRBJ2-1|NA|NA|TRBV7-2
TGTGCCAGCAGCTTAGATGGCAGCTCCTACAATGAGCAGTTCTTC
CASSLDGSSYNEQFF
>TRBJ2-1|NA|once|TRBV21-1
TGTGCCAGACTTCAGTATCCAGCGCGGCAGGGGAGATTCAATGAGCAGTTCTTC
CARLQYPARQGRFNEQFF
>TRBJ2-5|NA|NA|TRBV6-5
TGTGCCAGCCGCAGTGGGGGGGAGACCCAGTACTTC
CASRSGGETQYF
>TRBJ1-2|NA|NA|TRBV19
TGTGCCAGTAGTAGCGGCAGGGGTGGCTATGGCTACACCTTC
CASSSGRGGYGYTF
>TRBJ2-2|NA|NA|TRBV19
TGTGCCAGTAATACGGGGAACACCGGGGAGCTGTTTTTT
CASNTGNTGELFF
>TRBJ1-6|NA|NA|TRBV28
TGTGCCAGCAGTTTATCAGGGTTCAATTCACCCCTCCACTTT
CASSLSGFNSPLHF
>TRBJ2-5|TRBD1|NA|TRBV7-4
TGTGCCAGCAGCGAAGGGACAGGGGGCCCCCCCCGACAAGAGACCCAGTACTTC
CASSEGTGGPPRQETQYF
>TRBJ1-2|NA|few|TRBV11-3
TGTGCCAGCCCAAACTATGGCTACACCTTC
CASPNYGYTF
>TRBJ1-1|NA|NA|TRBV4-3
TGCGCCAGCAGGGAACAAGGGGCTACTGAAGCTTTCTTT
CASREQGATEAFF
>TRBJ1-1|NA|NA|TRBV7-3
TGTGCCAGCAGCTCCTTGGGCACAGACACTGAAGCTTTCTTT
CASSSLGTDTEAFF
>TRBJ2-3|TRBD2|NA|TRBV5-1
TGCGCCAGCAGCTCTAGACCCCCCGGGGGGGTGACAGATACGCAGTATTTT
CASSSRPPGGVTDTQYF
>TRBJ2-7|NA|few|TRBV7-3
TGTGCCAGCAGTCTCCCCCGCGAGCAGTACTTC
CASSLPREQYF
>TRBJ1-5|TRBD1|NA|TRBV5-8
TGTGCCAGCCACAGGGGGCCTCAGCCCCAGCATTTT
CASHRGPQPQHF
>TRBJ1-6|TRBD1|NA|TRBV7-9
TGTGCCAGCAGCCGGGGACAGACTAATTCACCCCTCCACTTT
CASSRGQTNSPLHF
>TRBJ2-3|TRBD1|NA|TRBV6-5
TGTGCCAGCAGCTCCGGGACAGGAACTACAGATACGCAGTATTTT
CASSSGTGTTDTQYF
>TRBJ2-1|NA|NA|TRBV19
TGTGCCAGTAGTATTCAGGGCCCCTACAATGAGCAGTTCTTC
CASSIQGPYNEQFF
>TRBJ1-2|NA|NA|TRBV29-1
TGCAGCGCCCGGACTGTTAACTATGGCTACACCTTC
CSARTVNYGYTF
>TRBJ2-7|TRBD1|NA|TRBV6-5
TGTGCCAGCAGTTACGGTGGACAGGGCTACGAGCAGTACTTC
CASSYGGQGYEQYF
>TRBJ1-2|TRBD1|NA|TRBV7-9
TGTGCCAGCAGCCCCAAGGACAGGGTCTATGGCTACACCTTC
CASSPKDRVYGYTF
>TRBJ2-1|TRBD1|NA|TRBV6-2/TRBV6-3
TGTGCCAGCAGCCTCTCGGGACAGCTTTACAATGAGCAGTTCTTC
CASSLSGQLYNEQFF
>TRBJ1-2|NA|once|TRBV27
TGTGCCAGCAGTTGGAACAGGGTCTATGGCTACACCTTC
CASSWNRVYGYTF
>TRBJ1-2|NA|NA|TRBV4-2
TGTGCCAGCAGCCAAGAAAGGCGGGGTGACTATGGCTACACCTTC
CASSQERRGDYGYTF